One and the same sample provided the 18 T cell receptor beta chains below, sequenced in a study of neoadjuvant anti-PD-1 for oral cavity cancer. TCRdb's copy holds only in-frame clones and misses some; the assay was immunoSEQ multiplex PCR. The table shows some 15,000 clones, with roughly 71% occurring only once. Material: PBMCs, obtained before nivolumab (anti-PD-1) treatment. The receptors here all came from a person aged 40-85 years with oral cavity squamous cell carcinoma.

The CDR3 reads CAIGGQGSDTGELFF. In nucleotides, the CDR3 is TGTGCCATCGGGGGACAGGGTAGCGACACCGGGGAGCTGTTTTTT. The chain uses TRBV10-3 and TRBJ2-2; 9 bases align to TRBD1. The CDR3 loop spans 15 amino acids. Trimming at V came to 8 bases and at J to 3 bases, leaving 7 bases not matched to a gene. The germline CDR1 and CDR2 sequences are ENHRY and SYGVKD.

The J gene is TRBJ1-2, the V gene TRBV10-3; TRBD1 aligns across 10 bases. Germline V lookup: CDR1 ENHRY, CDR2 SYGVKD. The CDR3 spans 14 residues. The V gene end was trimmed by 4 bases and the J gene end by 9 bases; junction bases not matched to a gene: 8. The CDR3 here is CAISGVGQGIRYTF. For the CDR3, the DNA is TGTGCCATCAGTGGAGTGGGACAGGGGATTCGCTACACCTTC.

DNA of the CDR3: TGTGCCAGCAGCCCCCGACCCCGACAGAACACCGGGGAGCTGTTTTTT. Encoded protein: CASSPRPRQNTGELFF. This sequence joins TRBV7-8 and TRBJ2-2; D unclear. CDR1 is SGHVS and CDR2 is FQNEAQ in the germline V gene. V lost 5 bases to trimming and J lost 1 base, with 14 bases between them. The CDR3 runs 16 residues.

V gene TRBV6-5 combines with J gene TRBJ1-6, with TRBD1 matching 9 bases. V was clipped by 2 bases and J by 11 bases; unmatched bases: 7. Germline V gene lookup returns CDR1 MNHEY and CDR2 SVGAGI. This CDR3 has 15 amino acids. DNA of the CDR3: TGTGCCAGCAGTTACGAGGGACAGGGATTGACACCCCTCCACTTT. It translates to CASSYEGQGLTPLHF.

The chain has TRBV4-1 and TRBJ1-1, with 8 bases lining up with TRBD1. The junction had 14 bases not matched to a gene; V was cut back by 1 base and J by 7 bases. The length of the CDR3 is 17 residues. Germline V gene data show CDR1 as MGHRA and CDR2 as YSYEKL. The CDR3 bases are TGCGCCAGCAGCCAAGTCCCGGGACAGGTATTCGGAGTTGAAGCTTTCTTT. Its translation: CASSQVPGQVFGVEAFF.

The V call is TRBV6-6, the J call TRBJ1-2, with a weak D call TRBD1 (5 bases). The CDR3 runs 14 residues. Trimming removed 0 bases from V and 3 bases from J, with 8 bases in between. From germline, CDR1 is MNHNY and CDR2 SVGAGI (reference sequence). The CDR3 DNA follows: TGTGCCAGCAGTTACTCCGGGACGGACTATGGCTACACCTTC. This gives the protein CASSYSGTDYGYTF.

V usage is TRBV7-9 and J usage is TRBJ1-4, with no clear D. From germline, CDR1 is SEHNR and CDR2 FQNEAQ (reference sequence). The germline V and J ends were trimmed by 6 bases and 0 bases, with 5 bases remaining between them. This CDR3 is 13 amino acids long. CDR3 region: CASRGPTNEKLFF. The CDR3 nucleotides are TGTGCCAGCAGAGGGCCAACTAATGAAAAACTGTTTTTT.

V is TRBV5-1 and J is TRBJ2-3; no clear D. The V end lost 0 bases, the J end lost 6 bases, and 8 bases lay between the germline ends. The germline V gene encodes CDR1 SGHRS and CDR2 YFSETQ. There are 13 residues in the CDR3. Written as DNA, the CDR3 is TGCGCCAGCAGCTTGGGGCAACTGGATACGCAGTATTTT. Its protein product is CASSLGQLDTQYF. Using reference TRBV5-1 and TRBJ2-3 for the parts outside the CDR3, the full variable domain is KAGVTQTPRYLIKTRGQQVTLSCSPISGHRSVSWYQQTPGQGLQFLFEYFSETQRNKGNFPGRFSGRQFSNSRSEMNVSTLELGDSALYLCASSLGQLDTQYFGPGTRLTVL.

This clone showed up just once. This CDR3 is CASKTGGAGELFF. CDR3 nucleotides: TGTGCCAGCAAAACAGGGGGGGCGGGGGAGCTGTTTTTT. The V and J genes are TRBV6-5 and TRBJ2-2; D may be TRBD1 (8 bases). The CDR3 has 13 residues. Germline V gene sequence: CDR1 MNHEY, CDR2 SVGAGI. Trimming took off 7 bases at V and 8 bases at J, with 14 bases between the two ends.

This clone has only a few counts. The CDR3 sequence: CASSFRQGHLHEQYF. The CDR3 coding sequence is TGTGCCAGCAGCTTTCGACAGGGGCATCTCCACGAGCAGTACTTC. The chain recombines TRBV13 with TRBJ2-7; 8 bases fit TRBD1. The CDR3 loop spans 15 amino acids. With V trimmed by 3 bases and J by 5 bases, 9 bases remained unmatched. Germline V gene data show CDR1 as PRHDT and CDR2 as FYEKMQ (reference sequence). The variable domain in full, with the rest retrieved from reference TRBV13 and TRBJ2-7, is AAGVIQSPRHLIKEKRETATLKCYPIPRHDTVYWYQQGPGQDPQFLISFYEKMQSDKGSIPDRFSAQQFSDYHSELNMSSLELGDSALYFCASSFRQGHLHEQYFGPGTRLTVT.

Note on this clone: An end of the junction does not agree with germline; a read error may underlie this. The chain couples TRBV9 to TRBJ2-2, with 9 bases fitting TRBD1. CDR3 length: 16 amino acids. Germline-derived CDR1 and CDR2 are SGDLS and YYNGEE. CDR3 residues: CASSVRTGENPGELFF. For the CDR3, the DNA is TGTGCCAGCAGCGTAAGGACAGGGGAGAACCCCGGGGAGCTGTTTTTT.

The genes are TRBV6-1 and TRBJ2-5, with D maybe TRBD1 (6 bases). CDR1 and CDR2 from the germline V gene are MNHNS and SASEGT. The CDR3 has 12 amino acids. V lost 7 bases and J lost 4, with 10 bases in between. CDR3 in amino acids: CASTTGLETQYF. The CDR3 region has the DNA TGTGCCAGCACCACAGGGCTAGAGACCCAGTACTTC.

This clone has a handful of counts. This chain connects TRBV7-9 to TRBJ2-3; tentatively, D is TRBD2 (6 bases). This CDR3 contains 16 residues. In germline, CDR1 is SEHNR, CDR2 FQNEAQ (reference sequence). V lost 5 bases and J lost 2, with 17 bases in between. CDR3 nucleotides: TGTGCCAGCAGCCCACTCCGGGACTCCCCCACAGATACGCAGTATTTT. This encodes CASSPLRDSPTDTQYF.

This CDR3 is CASSLSAGGNEKLFF. CDR3 nucleotide sequence: TGTGCCAGCAGCTTGAGTGCAGGGGGTAATGAAAAACTGTTTTTT. This chain joins TRBV5-4 and TRBJ1-4, with 7 bases identical to TRBD1. Looked up from germline, CDR1 is SGHNT and CDR2 is YYREEE (reference sequence). The ends lost 1 base at V and 4 bases at J; junction bases unmatched: 4. This CDR3 region has 15 residues.

V is TRBV7-6 and J is TRBJ1-3; the D gene is possibly TRBD1 (6 bases). The V gene lost 4 bases and the J gene lost 0 bases, with 7 bases spanning the gap. Germline values: CDR1 SGHVS, CDR2 FNYEAQ. The CDR3 extends over 14 amino acids. This chain's CDR3 is CASSWGHSGNTIYF. The DNA of the CDR3 is TGTGCCAGCAGCTGGGGGCACTCTGGAAACACCATATATTTT. Complete variable domain (other parts from reference TRBV7-6 and TRBJ1-3): GAGVSQSPRYKVTKRGQDVALRCDPISGHVSLYWYRQALGQGPEFLTYFNYEAQQDKSGLPNDRFSAERPEGSISTLTIQRTEQRDSAMYRCASSWGHSGNTIYFGEGSWLTVV.

This clone has a handful of counts. The genes are TRBV7-9 and TRBJ1-1, with unresolved D. V gave up 1 base and J gave up 4 bases, with 10 bases separating them. The germline V gene has CDR1 SEHNR and CDR2 FQNEAQ (reference sequence). This CDR3 is built from 14 residues. CDR3 in DNA: TGTGCCAGCAGCTTAGTGCTGGGCTCCACTGAAGCTTTCTTT. This encodes CASSLVLGSTEAFF. Together with reference TRBV7-9 and TRBJ1-1, the CDR3 gives the full variable domain: DTGVSQNPRHKITKRGQNVTFRCDPISEHNRLYWYRQTLGQGPEFLTYFQNEAQLEKSRLLSDRFSAERPKGSFSTLEIQRTEQGDSAMYLCASSLVLGSTEAFFGQGTRLTVV.

The genes are TRBV11-3 and TRBJ2-1, with D perhaps TRBD1 (6 bases). The CDR3 is made up of 13 amino acids. V was trimmed by 5 bases and J by 9 bases, leaving 14 bases between them. The germline V gene encodes CDR1 SGHNT and CDR2 YENEEA. The CDR3 nucleotides are TGTGCCAGCAGCCCCAGGGGTTTCGGTGAGCAGTTCTTC. It translates to CASSPRGFGEQFF.

The chain links TRBV7-3 to TRBJ2-7; D not resolved. The V end was cut by 5 bases, the J end by 3 bases, with 14 bases between. The germline CDR1 and CDR2 sequences are SGHTA and FQGTGA. The CDR3 runs 14 residues. CDR3 nucleotide sequence: TGTGCCAGCAGCCTAAACACCGGAAACTACGAGCAGTACTTC. Its translation: CASSLNTGNYEQYF.